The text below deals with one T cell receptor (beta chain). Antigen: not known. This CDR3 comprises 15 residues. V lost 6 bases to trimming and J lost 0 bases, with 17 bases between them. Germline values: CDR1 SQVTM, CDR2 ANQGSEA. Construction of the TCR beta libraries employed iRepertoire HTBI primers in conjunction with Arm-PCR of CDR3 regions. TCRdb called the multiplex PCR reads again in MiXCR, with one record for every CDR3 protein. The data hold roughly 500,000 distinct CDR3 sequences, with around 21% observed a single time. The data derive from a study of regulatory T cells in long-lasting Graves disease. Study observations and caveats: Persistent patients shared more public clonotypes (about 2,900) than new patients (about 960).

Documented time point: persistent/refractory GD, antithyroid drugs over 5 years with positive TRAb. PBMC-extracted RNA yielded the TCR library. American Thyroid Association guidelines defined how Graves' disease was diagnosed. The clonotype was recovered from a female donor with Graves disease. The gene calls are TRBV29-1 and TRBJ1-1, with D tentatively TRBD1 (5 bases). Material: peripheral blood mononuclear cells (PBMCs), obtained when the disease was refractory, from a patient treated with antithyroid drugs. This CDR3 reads CSVLRGLSMNTEAFF. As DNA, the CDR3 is TGCAGCGTCCTACGGGGCTTATCCATGAACACTGAAGCTTTCTTT. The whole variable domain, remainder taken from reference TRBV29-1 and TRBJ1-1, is SAVISQKPSRDICQRGTSLTIQCQVDSQVTMMFWYRQQPGQSLTLIATANQGSEATYESGFVIDKFPISRPNLTFSTLTVSNMSPEDSSIYLCSVLRGLSMNTEAFFGQGTRLTVV.